One and the same sample provided the 24 T cell receptor beta chains below, sequenced in a study of T cell responses to AZD1222 COVID-19 vaccine. Generated by immunoSEQ multiplex PCR, the TCRdb table keeps only in-frame clones and is missing some. The sample holds 200,000 or so clones, almost 95% seen once. The sequencing here drew on peripheral blood, taken on day 0 of AZD1222 vaccination. Receptor source: an adult in good health.

The J gene is TRBJ2-5, the V gene TRBV19, with 7 nucleotides matching TRBD1. The germline V gene has CDR1 LNHDA and CDR2 SQIVND (reference sequence). This CDR3 contains 17 residues. V lost 1 base to trimming and J lost 2 bases; unmatched junction nucleotides: 10. CDR3 DNA sequence: TGTGCCAGTAGTATAGGGAAATCGTGGGGACAGCAAGAGACCCAGTACTTC. Translation gives CASSIGKSWGQQETQYF.

The rearrangement links TRBV6-5 to TRBJ1-4, with no clear D. Per germline, CDR1 MNHEY and CDR2 SVGAGI. The CDR3 is made up of 15 amino acids. Deletions cut 5 bases from V and 1 base from J, with 11 bases between. The DNA for the CDR3 is TGTGCCAGCAGTCTAGACTTGGGAACTAATGAAAAACTGTTTTTT. The encoded protein is CASSLDLGTNEKLFF.

The chain employs TRBV30 and TRBJ2-7; the D gene is possibly TRBD1 (6 bases). The V gene lost 1 base and the J gene lost 5 bases, with 9 bases spanning the gap. There are 12 residues in the CDR3. Per germline, CDR1 GTSNPN and CDR2 SVGIG (reference sequence). Here the CDR3 reads CAWSETGNEQYF. The CDR3 DNA sequence: TGTGCCTGGAGTGAAACAGGGAACGAGCAGTACTTC. Supplemented by reference TRBV30 and TRBJ2-7, the full variable domain reads SQTIHQWPATLVQPVGSPLSLECTVEGTSNPNLYWYRQAAGRGLQLLFYSVGIGQISSEVPQNLSASRPQDRQFILSSKKLLLSDSGFYLCAWSETGNEQYFGPGTRLTVT.

The CDR3 DNA sequence: TGTGCCAGTAGTATAGGAGGCAGGGGAAATCAGCCCCAGCATTTT. It is translated as CASSIGGRGNQPQHF. This chain uses TRBV19 with TRBJ1-5; tentatively, D is TRBD1 (6 bases). Germline assignment: CDR1 LNHDA and CDR2 SQIVND (reference sequence). With 1 base removed from V and 4 bases from J, the gap between germline ends came to 11 bases. This CDR3 spans 15 amino acids.

This rearrangement joins TRBV9 to TRBJ1-6; D is unresolved. V lost 3 bases, J lost 3 bases, and 10 bases lay in between. This CDR3 contains 15 residues. Per the germline V gene, CDR1 is SGDLS and CDR2 is YYNGEE. CDR3 nucleotides: TGTGCCAGCAGCGCCTCGGGAGACTATAATTCACCCCTCCACTTT. Protein: CASSASGDYNSPLHF.

The chain uses TRBV6-5 and TRBJ2-1, with D perhaps TRBD1 or TRBD2 (5 bases each). The CDR3 is made up of 13 amino acids. Germline values: CDR1 MNHEY, CDR2 SVGAGI. Trimming left V 8 bases short and J 1 base short, with 9 bases between. This CDR3 is CASGTGSYNEQFF. For the CDR3, the DNA is TGTGCCAGCGGGACGGGTTCCTACAATGAGCAGTTCTTC.

With respect to this clone: Lacking the conserved final phenylalanine or tryptophan, this CDR3 likely reflects a read error. The DNA is left out, because the CDR3 cannot be placed on it with certainty; the CDR3 is given as TCRdb lists it. V gene TRBV23-1 combines with J gene TRBJ1-1; TRBD1, the D gene given by the table, was not confirmed from the DNA. TRBV23-1 belongs to the ORF category, with a function that is uncertain. A total of 9 residues make up the CDR3, ends included. The chain's CDR3 is CASSGQKGT.

CDR3 coding DNA: TGCGCCAGCAGCTTTTGGACAGGCAGATCGTACGAGCAGTACTTC. Translating it yields CASSFWTGRSYEQYF. J is TRBJ2-7 and V is TRBV5-1; 7 nucleotides line up with TRBD1. V gave up 2 bases and J gave up 4 bases; unmatched junction bases: 9. Per the germline V gene, CDR1 is SGHRS and CDR2 is YFSETQ. The CDR3 covers 15 residues.

Comment on this clone: Within the sample, other DNA sequences also encode this same CDR3. CDR3 bases: TGTGCCAGCAGCGCTGAGACTAGCGGGAGTTACGAGCAGTACTTC. Protein sequence: CASSAETSGSYEQYF. This sequence joins TRBV9 and TRBJ2-7; 12 positions match TRBD2. The V gene end was trimmed by 3 bases and the J gene end by 4 bases; junction bases not matched to a gene: 5. Germline V gene data show CDR1 as SGDLS and CDR2 as YYNGEE. This CDR3 is built from 15 residues.

CDR3 bases: TGCGCCAGCATGGACCCGGGAGGGCCCACCTTATACGAGCAGTACTTC. It yields the protein CASMDPGGPTLYEQYF. The chain employs TRBV5-1 and TRBJ2-7; 8 bases line up with TRBD2. CDR1 SGHRS and CDR2 YFSETQ come from the germline V gene. The V gene end was trimmed by 6 bases and the J gene end by 4 bases; junction bases not matched to a gene: 15. The CDR3 totals 16 residues.

The genes are TRBV4-1 and TRBJ2-7; 9 bases match TRBD2. The V gene end was trimmed by 5 bases and the J gene end by 4 bases; junction bases not matched to a gene: 9. This CDR3 is built from 15 residues. Germline CDR1 and CDR2: MGHRA and YSYEKL. CDR3 region: CASSFTTSGTYEQYF. For the CDR3, the DNA is TGCGCCAGCAGCTTTACGACTAGCGGAACATACGAGCAGTACTTC.

The J gene is TRBJ2-5, the V gene TRBV7-9, with unresolved D. CDR1 and CDR2 (germline): SEHNR, FQNEAQ (reference sequence). The V end lost 5 bases, the J end lost 0 bases, and 16 bases lay between the germline ends. The CDR3 length is 16 residues. The CDR3 nucleotides read TGTGCCAGCAGCGCCCCCGCCCCGGTAGACCAAGAGACCCAGTACTTC. Amino acid sequence: CASSAPAPVDQETQYF.

This rearrangement joins TRBV28 to TRBJ2-3; TRBD2 might be the D (5 bases). The CDR3 covers 13 residues. Germline V lookup: CDR1 MDHEN, CDR2 SYDVKM. Trimming took off 7 bases at V and 3 bases at J, with 11 bases between the two ends. This CDR3 is CASTVTGTDTQYF. CDR3 nucleotide sequence: TGTGCCAGCACCGTAACGGGGACAGATACGCAGTATTTT.

The chain is built from TRBV7-9 and TRBJ2-7, with 13 positions matching TRBD2. CDR1 is SEHNR, CDR2 FQNEAQ, per germline (reference sequence). J lost 2 bases, V lost 4 bases, and 5 bases had no gene match. This CDR3 has 16 residues. CDR3 sequence (DNA): TGTGCCAGCAGCTCAAGACTAGCGGGAGGTACCTACGAGCAGTACTTC. Protein: CASSSRLAGGTYEQYF. Variable domain in full (rest from reference TRBV7-9 and TRBJ2-7): DTGVSQNPRHKITKRGQNVTFRCDPISEHNRLYWYRQTLGQGPEFLTYFQNEAQLEKSRLLSDRFSAERPKGSFSTLEIQRTEQGDSAMYLCASSSRLAGGTYEQYFGPGTRLTVT.

The chain has TRBV5-1 and TRBJ1-4; D gene ambiguous. V lost 4 bases and J 11 bases, leaving 21 bases between the germline ends. There are 15 residues in the CDR3. In germline, CDR1 is SGHRS, CDR2 YFSETQ. CDR3: CASSLETGEHQKLFF. The CDR3 coding sequence is TGCGCCAGCAGCCTGGAGACCGGGGAACATCAGAAACTGTTTTTT.

The rearrangement uses TRBV20-1 and TRBJ1-1; maybe TRBD1 (5 bases). The CDR3 runs to 11 residues. The germline V gene has CDR1 DFQATT and CDR2 SNEGSKA (reference sequence). The V end was cut by 6 bases, the J end by 6 bases, with 11 bases between. CDR3 in DNA: TGCAGTGCCCAAGTAGGGGCTGAAGCTTTCTTT. Protein: CSAQVGAEAFF.

In the case of this clone: At one end, the junction sequence differs from germline, possibly due to a read error. The chain links TRBV24-1 to TRBJ2-1, with D maybe TRBD2 (6 bases). From germline, CDR1 is KGHDR and CDR2 SFDVKD. This CDR3 has 12 residues. CDR3 loop: CATSGLRGGEFF. The CDR3 nucleotides are TGTGCCACCAGTGGTTTGCGGGGCGGTGAGTTCTTC.

V gene TRBV7-8 combines with J gene TRBJ1-3; D not certain. The length of the CDR3 is 15 residues. Looked up from germline, CDR1 is SGHVS and CDR2 is FQNEAQ. V lost 0 bases to trimming and J lost 0 bases, with 6 bases between them. CDR3 residues: CASSLALSSGNTIYF. The CDR3 coding sequence is TGTGCCAGCAGCTTAGCTCTTAGCTCTGGAAACACCATATATTTT.

The rearrangement joins TRBV30 to TRBJ1-6; 9 bases fit TRBD1. The CDR3 runs to 14 residues. Germline V gene lookup returns CDR1 GTSNPN and CDR2 SVGIG (reference sequence). V trimming: 0 bases; J trimming: 10 bases; junction bases outside the gene matches: 4. The CDR3 reads CAWSVQGAVSPLHF. For the CDR3, the DNA is TGTGCCTGGAGTGTACAGGGGGCGGTCTCACCCCTCCACTTT.

J is TRBJ2-7 and V is TRBV7-9; 8 nucleotides line up with TRBD1. The germline gives CDR1 SEHNR, CDR2 FQNEAQ (reference sequence). Trimming cost V 2 bases and J 6 bases; bases outside gene matches: 0. CDR3 size: 12 residues. DNA for the CDR3: TGTGCCAGCAGCTTAACAGGGGGCGAGCAGTACTTC. This sequence encodes CASSLTGGEQYF.

The V gene is TRBV28, the J gene TRBJ1-2; D gene ambiguous. CDR1 is MDHEN, CDR2 SYDVKM, per germline. The V end was cut by 6 bases, the J end by 4 bases, with 18 bases between. CDR3 size: 15 residues. The CDR3 is CASRSPGEGPYGYTF. The CDR3 DNA sequence: TGTGCCAGCAGGAGTCCCGGAGAGGGCCCCTATGGCTACACCTTC.

The genes are TRBV30 and TRBJ1-1; D unresolved. The V end was cut by 2 bases, the J end by 1 base, with 8 bases between. CDR1 and CDR2 (germline): GTSNPN, SVGIG (reference sequence). The CDR3 is made up of 13 amino acids. This CDR3 is CAWSPSGNTEAFF. CDR3 in DNA: TGTGCCTGGAGTCCATCAGGGAACACTGAAGCTTTCTTT.

The genes are TRBV9 and TRBJ1-2, with 9 bases that match TRBD1. The CDR3 has 15 amino acids. Losses at the gene ends were 4 bases for V and 4 bases for J; bases not matched to a gene: 8. CDR1 is SGDLS, CDR2 YYNGEE, per germline. CDR3 in amino acids: CASSPHLDRGYGYTF. CDR3 nucleotides: TGTGCCAGCAGCCCACATTTGGACAGGGGCTATGGCTACACCTTC.

The chain joins TRBV7-6 to TRBJ1-3; D is possibly TRBD1 (5 bases). Trimming removed 0 bases at V and 4 bases at J, with 10 bases between. CDR3 length: 15 amino acids. Germline V gene lookup returns CDR1 SGHVS and CDR2 FNYEAQ. The CDR3 nucleotides are TGTGCCAGCAGCTTAGCGTGGGGGTCCGGAAACACCATATATTTT. Amino acid sequence: CASSLAWGSGNTIYF.